These 22 T cell receptor beta chains share one sample of origin, sequenced in a study of T cell repertoires in cytomegalovirus infection. In TCRdb, the reads were re-called with MiXCR into one record per CDR3 protein. The table has some 350,000 distinct CDR3 sequences, 25% to 30% seen once. No antigen is known for these receptors. The specimen was cultured PBMCs, collected from culture after CMV antigen stimulation. The receptor set was obtained from a human donor in good health (CMV status not recorded). Some clones in this sample may be carry-over from other donors' samples.

CDR3 DNA: TGTGCCAGTAGCGAAGGGGGCGACTATGGCTACACCTTC. Translated, it gives CASSEGGDYGYTF. The chain links TRBV19 to TRBJ1-2; 7 positions agree with TRBD1. V was pared by 6 bases and J by 3 bases, with 4 bases of the junction left unmatched. Germline CDR1 reads LNHDA; CDR2 reads SQIVND (reference sequence). The CDR3 sequence is 13 residues long.

This clonotype has a count of ten or more. J is TRBJ2-7 and V is TRBV6-2 or TRBV6-3, with D perhaps matching TRBD2 (5 bases). Germline loops: CDR1 MNHEY, CDR2 SVGEGT. The V end lost 1 base, the J end lost 1 base, and 11 bases lay between the germline ends. The CDR3 length is 15 residues. The CDR3 DNA sequence: TGTGCCAGCAGTTACTTCCTAGCAGCATCCTACGAGCAGTACTTC. Amino acids: CASSYFLAASYEQYF.

This chain joins TRBV13 and TRBJ2-7, with TRBD1 matching 10 bases. Germline loops: CDR1 PRHDT, CDR2 FYEKMQ (reference sequence). The CDR3 sequence is 15 residues long. V shed 1 base and J 4 bases; nucleotides not matched to a gene: 4. The CDR3 region has the DNA TGTGCCAGCAGCTTAGAGGGACAGGGGACTTACGAGCAGTACTTC. Translated, it gives CASSLEGQGTYEQYF.

V and J are TRBV6-1 and TRBJ1-5; tentative D call: TRBD1 (6 bases). V lost 11 bases, J lost 5 bases, and 19 bases lay in between. The V gene's germline CDR1 is MNHNS and CDR2 SASEGT. This CDR3 is built from 14 residues. This CDR3 is CAARGAGRYQPQHF. The CDR3, as DNA: TGTGCCGCACGGGGGGCAGGGAGGTATCAGCCCCAGCATTTT.

The chain combines TRBV12-3 or TRBV12-4 with TRBJ1-5; no definite D call. The CDR3 contains 16 residues. The V end lost 1 base, the J end lost 1 base, and 11 bases lay between the germline ends. In DNA form, the CDR3 reads TGTGCCAGCAGTTTAGAGGCAGGTATCAGCAATCAGCCCCAGCATTTT. Its translation is CASSLEAGISNQPQHF.

The chain combines TRBV23-1 with TRBJ2-7; 8 nucleotides line up with TRBD1. TRBV23-1 carries the ORF label, with uncertain function. With 3 bases clipped from V and 2 bases from J, the junction kept 27 bases outside the gene matches. This CDR3 is built from 22 residues. DNA for the CDR3: TGCGCCAGCAGTCACCTAACACCCAGACAGGGGAGCCCCTACCCGCTTACCTACGAGCAGTACTTC. Its translation: CASSHLTPRQGSPYPLTYEQYF.

This clonotype was detected a few times. V gene TRBV6-5 combines with J gene TRBJ1-5; D is undetermined. Germline V gene sequence: CDR1 MNHEY, CDR2 SVGAGI. V lost 2 bases to trimming and J lost 2 bases, with 4 bases between them. This CDR3 contains 13 residues. The CDR3 spells CASSYIRNQPQHF. The CDR3, as DNA: TGTGCCAGCAGTTACATCCGCAATCAGCCCCAGCATTTT.

This clonotype was recorded a few times. The genes are TRBV7-3 and TRBJ1-2; a possible D gene is TRBD1 (5 bases). The CDR3 is 17 amino acids. The V gene's germline CDR1 is SGHTA and CDR2 FQGTGA. Trimming shortened V by 1 base and J by 3 bases, and 18 bases separated the two germline ends. The DNA for the CDR3 is TGTGCCAGCAGCTTAATGATCTTGGCAGGGTTGGACTATGGCTACACCTTC. Amino acid sequence: CASSLMILAGLDYGYTF.

The chain joins TRBV7-9 to TRBJ1-4; TRBD1 matches 7 bases. CDR3 length: 15 amino acids. From germline, CDR1 is SEHNR and CDR2 FQNEAQ (reference sequence). Trimming at V came to 5 bases and at J to 4 bases, leaving 7 bases not matched to a gene. The CDR3 DNA is TGTGCCAGCAGCCTCCCGGGACAGATTAATGAAAAACTGTTTTTT. It encodes CASSLPGQINEKLFF. Variable domain in full (rest from reference TRBV7-9 and TRBJ1-4): DTGVSQNPRHKITKRGQNVTFRCDPISEHNRLYWYRQTLGQGPEFLTYFQNEAQLEKSRLLSDRFSAERPKGSFSTLEIQRTEQGDSAMYLCASSLPGQINEKLFFGSGTQLSVL.

This chain links TRBV13 with TRBJ1-3; 8 nucleotides line up with TRBD1. This CDR3 contains 16 residues. Germline V gene data show CDR1 as PRHDT and CDR2 as FYEKMQ (reference sequence). The J segment lost 4 bases and the V segment lost 0 bases, leaving 5 bases of the junction unmatched. The CDR3 DNA reads as TGTGCCAGCAGCTTAGGCTGGACAGGGTCAGGAAACACCATATATTTT. Translation gives CASSLGWTGSGNTIYF.

This CDR3 reads CASTRTGGPDTQYF. CDR3 DNA sequence: TGTGCCAGCACCAGGACAGGGGGCCCAGATACGCAGTATTTT. This chain links TRBV28 with TRBJ2-3; TRBD1 agrees at 11 bases. J lost 4 bases, V lost 7 bases, and 4 bases had no gene match. CDR1 is MDHEN and CDR2 is SYDVKM in the germline V gene. There are 14 residues in the CDR3.

The CDR3 coding sequence is TGCAGCGTTGCCAGGACAGCGAACACCGGGGAGCTGTTTTTT. This gives the protein CSVARTANTGELFF. The chain carries TRBV29-1 and TRBJ2-2; possibly TRBD1 for D (6 bases). Germline assignment: CDR1 SQVTM and CDR2 ANQGSEA. With 4 bases removed from V and 0 bases from J, the gap between germline ends came to 9 bases. This CDR3 spans 14 amino acids.

This clonotype has just a few counts. V and J are TRBV6-6 and TRBJ1-3; D call uncertain. The V end lost 5 bases, the J end lost 4 bases, and 18 bases lay between the germline ends. The CDR3 contains 16 residues. Germline V gene lookup returns CDR1 MNHNY and CDR2 SVGAGI (reference sequence). CDR3 bases: TGTGCCAGCAGTGGGATTCAGATTGCTTTGGGAAACACCATATATTTT. Translation gives CASSGIQIALGNTIYF.

This chain uses TRBV12-3 or TRBV12-4 with TRBJ2-3; D gene uncertain. CDR3 length equals 12 residues. V was pared by 6 bases and J by 4 bases, with 8 bases between. The CDR3: CASRSFPDTQYF. For the CDR3, the DNA is TGTGCCAGCAGATCTTTCCCAGATACGCAGTATTTT.

This chain joins TRBV19 and TRBJ2-2, with D unclear. The germline V gene encodes CDR1 LNHDA and CDR2 SQIVND (reference sequence). This CDR3 region has 10 residues. V shed 7 bases and J shed 8 bases, with 5 bases lying between them. CDR3 sequence reads: CASMAGELFF. The CDR3 coding sequence is TGTGCCAGTATGGCAGGGGAGCTGTTTTTT.

V gene TRBV10-3 combines with J gene TRBJ1-2; TRBD1 matches at 8 bases. The V gene end was trimmed by 4 bases and the J gene end by 8 bases; junction bases not matched to a gene: 12. The length of the CDR3 is 15 residues. Germline V gene data show CDR1 as ENHRY and CDR2 as SYGVKD. The CDR3 DNA follows: TGTGCCATCAGTGGGTCCCAGTCAGGGGGCAACGGCTACACCTTC. Translated: CAISGSQSGGNGYTF.

The chain combines TRBV7-2 with TRBJ2-5; 8 bases map to TRBD1. CDR3 size: 14 residues. The V segment lost 5 bases and the J segment 5 bases; nucleotides outside the gene matches: 7. Germline values: CDR1 SGHTA, CDR2 FQGNSA. The CDR3 loop reads CASSAQGARETQYF. The CDR3 DNA reads TGTGCCAGCAGCGCCCAGGGGGCACGGGAGACCCAGTACTTC.

The V and J genes are TRBV10-3 and TRBJ2-1; 10 bases agree with TRBD2. The CDR3 is 17 amino acids. The germline CDR1 and CDR2 sequences are ENHRY and SYGVKD. After removal of 3 bases from V and 0 bases from J, the junction contained 5 bases not matched to a gene. DNA for the CDR3: TGTGCCATCAGTGAAGCGGGGGGGGTAAGCTCCTACAATGAGCAGTTCTTC. Translated: CAISEAGGVSSYNEQFF.

This clonotype was seen at least ten times. V gene TRBV6-5 combines with J gene TRBJ1-6, with no clear D. Germline V lookup: CDR1 MNHEY, CDR2 SVGAGI. There are 18 residues in the CDR3. V shed 0 bases and J shed 1 base, with 13 bases lying between them. The CDR3 is CASSYSMRETSYNSPLHF. The CDR3 DNA follows: TGTGCCAGCAGTTACTCGATGAGGGAAACGTCCTATAATTCACCCCTCCACTTT.

This clonotype was seen more than once but under ten times. V gene TRBV19 combines with J gene TRBJ2-3, with TRBD1 matching 7 bases. CDR1 and CDR2 (germline): LNHDA, SQIVND (reference sequence). Unmatched junction bases numbered 18, after V lost 5 bases and J lost 1 base. This CDR3 has 19 amino acids. Written as DNA, the CDR3 is TGTGCCAGTAGTCCGACAGGGAGAACTCCCTTAGCTGGCACAGATACGCAGTATTTT. Encoded protein: CASSPTGRTPLAGTDTQYF. Full variable domain (remainder filled in from reference TRBV19 and TRBJ2-3): DGGITQSPKYLFRKEGQNVTLSCEQNLNHDAMYWYRQDPGQGLRLIYYSQIVNDFQKGDIAEGYSVSREKKESFPLTVTSAQKNPTAFYLCASSPTGRTPLAGTDTQYFGPGTRLTVL.

This clonotype was detected only a few times. The chain is built from TRBV19 and TRBJ2-7, with TRBD1 matching 7 bases. The trim removed 5 bases at V and 6 bases at J, leaving 16 bases unmatched. The CDR3 is made up of 16 amino acids. Germline CDR1 reads LNHDA; CDR2 reads SQIVND (reference sequence). Here the CDR3 reads CASSLRDSANLFEQYF. Written as DNA, the CDR3 is TGTGCCAGTAGTCTCCGGGACAGCGCTAACCTATTCGAGCAGTACTTC.

This clonotype showed up many times. The chain joins TRBV7-2 to TRBJ1-2; 9 nucleotides align to TRBD1. Per the germline V gene, CDR1 is SGHTA and CDR2 is FQGNSA. The CDR3 totals 17 residues. V lost 8 bases to trimming and J lost 2 bases; unmatched junction nucleotides: 15. This chain's CDR3 is CASPPPDLGQGNYGYTF. DNA of the CDR3: TGTGCCAGCCCCCCGCCCGATCTGGGACAGGGCAACTATGGCTACACCTTC. Drawing the rest from reference TRBV7-2 and TRBJ1-2, the complete variable domain is GAGVSQSPSNKVTEKGKDVELRCDPISGHTALYWYRQSLGQGLEFLIYFQGNSAPDKSGLPSDRFSAERTGGSVSTLTIQRTQQEDSAVYLCASPPPDLGQGNYGYTFGSGTRLTVV.